These T cell receptor beta chains were read from a single sample in a study of neurological immune-mediated disorders. MiXCR, applied by TCRdb to the 5' RACE reads, yields one record per CDR3 protein. The repertoire holds over 55,000 distinct CDR3 sequences, with about 9.4% as singletons. The sequencing sample was made of PBMCs. Receptors originate from a man aged 25 to 45 in good health. CDR3s include the opening cysteine and the closing phenylalanine or tryptophan. Clone size is shown for a subset of rows, as once, few, many or a class of expanded clone.

cdr3_length v_call clone_size cdr3_aa
13 TRBV20-1 many CSARRGSNEKLFF
14 TRBV7-6 many CASTPGTRQETQYF
14 TRBV14 many CASSQESRWGGLFF
12 TRBV7-8 many CASSLVAEKLFF
13 TRBV10-3 many CAISESQQETQYF
14 TRBV12-3/TRBV12-4 many CASSPQGRDQPQHF
15 TRBV20-1 many CSARVGTGRTDTQYF
12 TRBV20-1 . CSARQTFNEQFF
15 TRBV6-5 many CASSYGTSGSVEQFF
13 TRBV20-1 many CSYAGTDKETQYF
13 TRBV20-1 . CSANPQPGETQYF
19 TRBV4-1 few CASSQAHGGKGPSTDTQYF
14 TRBV9 many CASSLGGTGNTIYF
15 TRBV5-1 many CASSLEALSNYGYTF
15 TRBV6-5 few CASSTRDRGPYEQYF
11 TRBV5-4 many CASSFLETQYF
14 TRBV4-2 many CASSDPTGDDEQYF
11 TRBV25-1 many CASSASNEQFF
15 TRBV12-3/TRBV12-4 many CASSKRESSSYEQYF
16 TRBV21-1 many CASRGALAGSQETQYF
10 TRBV20-1 many CSAFQVGQFF
14 TRBV3-1 many CASSPRGTGYGYTF
12 TRBV5-1 . CARSEGRYEQYF
12 TRBV11-1 . CASSWTGTEQYF
16 TRBV5-4 many CASSLGDRVFTDTQYF
14 TRBV5-1 many CASSLGGNSYEQYF
15 TRBV7-2 many CASSLASTGQETQYF
15 TRBV12-3/TRBV12-4 few CASSLGTAISYEQYF
13 TRBV21-1 few CASIGQGQETQYF
13 TRBV5-6 many CASSLEGLGEAFF
17 TRBV20-1 few CSAREPRRFSGANVLTF
14 TRBV12-3/TRBV12-4 many CASTIVAGAGEQYF
13 TRBV20-1 many CSATEPSLDIQYF
17 TRBV12-3/TRBV12-4 many CASRGTSGSAGRGEQFF
16 TRBV7-2 many CASSPQSGVRTDTQYF
17 TRBV28 many CASSPLGGGGSYNEQFF
13 TRBV27 many CASSLSKTYEQYF
15 TRBV5-1 many CASSLAWRLGYGYTF
14 TRBV27 many CASRPRGVDQPQHF
15 TRBV20-1 many CSARDSGEGADTQYF
15 TRBV7-9 many CASRPSGGSSYEQYF
13 TRBV5-6 many CASSLKGGSEAFF
15 TRBV28 many CASSLPRGLNYGYTF
13 TRBV27 many CASSLRRSYEQYF
17 TRBV20-1 many CSANPSGGRAPTDEQFF
12 TRBV7-6 many CASGGGNTEAFF
18 TRBV10-3 many CAISRGLAGGSSYNEQFF